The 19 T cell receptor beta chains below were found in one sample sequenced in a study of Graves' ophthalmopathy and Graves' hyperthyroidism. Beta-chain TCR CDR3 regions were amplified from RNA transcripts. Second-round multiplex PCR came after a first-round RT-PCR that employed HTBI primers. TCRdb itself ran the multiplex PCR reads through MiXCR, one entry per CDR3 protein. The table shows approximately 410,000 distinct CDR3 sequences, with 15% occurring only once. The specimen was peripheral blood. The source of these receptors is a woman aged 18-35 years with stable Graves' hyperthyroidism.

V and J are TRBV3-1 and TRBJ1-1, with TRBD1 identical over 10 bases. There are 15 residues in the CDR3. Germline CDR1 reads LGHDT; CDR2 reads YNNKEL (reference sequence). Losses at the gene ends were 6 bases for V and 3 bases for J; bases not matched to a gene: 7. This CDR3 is CASRASGTGDTEAFF. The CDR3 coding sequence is TGTGCCAGCAGGGCATCGGGGACAGGGGACACTGAAGCTTTCTTT.

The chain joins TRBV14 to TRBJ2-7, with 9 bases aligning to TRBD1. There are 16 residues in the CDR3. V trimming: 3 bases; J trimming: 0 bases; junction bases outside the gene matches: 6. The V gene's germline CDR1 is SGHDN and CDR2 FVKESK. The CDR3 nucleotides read TGTGCCAGCAGCCAGACAGGGGGATTAAGCTCCTACGAGCAGTACTTC. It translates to CASSQTGGLSSYEQYF.

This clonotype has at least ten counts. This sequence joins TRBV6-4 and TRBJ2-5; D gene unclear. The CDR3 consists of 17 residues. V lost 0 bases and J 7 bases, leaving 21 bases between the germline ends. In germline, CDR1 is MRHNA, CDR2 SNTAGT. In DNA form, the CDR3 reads TGTGCCAGCAGTGACTCGATGCCCCGTAGTGTTTCGGGGACCCAGTACTTC. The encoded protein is CASSDSMPRSVSGTQYF.

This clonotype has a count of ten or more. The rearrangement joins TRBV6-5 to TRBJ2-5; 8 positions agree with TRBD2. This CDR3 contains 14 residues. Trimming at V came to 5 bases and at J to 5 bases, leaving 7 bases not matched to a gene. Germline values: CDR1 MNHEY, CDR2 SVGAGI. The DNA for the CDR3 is TGTGCCAGCAGTCCCTCGGGAGGGCCGGAGACCCAGTACTTC. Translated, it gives CASSPSGGPETQYF.

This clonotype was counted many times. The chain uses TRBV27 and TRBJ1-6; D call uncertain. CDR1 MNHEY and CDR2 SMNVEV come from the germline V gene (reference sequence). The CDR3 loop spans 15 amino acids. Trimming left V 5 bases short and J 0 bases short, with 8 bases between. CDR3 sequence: CASSTVLSYNSPLHF. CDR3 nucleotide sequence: TGTGCCAGCAGTACGGTGCTCTCCTATAATTCACCCCTCCACTTT.

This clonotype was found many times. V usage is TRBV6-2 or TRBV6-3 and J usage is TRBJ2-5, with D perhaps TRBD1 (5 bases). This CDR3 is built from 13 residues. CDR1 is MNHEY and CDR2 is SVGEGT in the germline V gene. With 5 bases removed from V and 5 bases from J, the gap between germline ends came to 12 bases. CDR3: CASSKTYRETQYF. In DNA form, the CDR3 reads TGTGCCAGCAGTAAGACATACAGGGAGACCCAGTACTTC.

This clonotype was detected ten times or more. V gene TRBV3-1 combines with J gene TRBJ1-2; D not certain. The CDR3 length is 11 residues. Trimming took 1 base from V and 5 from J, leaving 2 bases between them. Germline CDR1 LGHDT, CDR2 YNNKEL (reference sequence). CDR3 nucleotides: TGTGCCAGCAGCCAAGTTTATGGCTACACCTTC. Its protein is CASSQVYGYTF.

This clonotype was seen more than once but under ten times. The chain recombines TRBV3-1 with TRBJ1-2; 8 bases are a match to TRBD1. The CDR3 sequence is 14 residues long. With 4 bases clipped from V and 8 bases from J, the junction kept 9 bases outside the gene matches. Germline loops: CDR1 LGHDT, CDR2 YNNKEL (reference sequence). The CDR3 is CASSPNQGARGYTF. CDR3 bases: TGTGCCAGCAGCCCGAACCAGGGGGCGCGGGGCTACACCTTC.

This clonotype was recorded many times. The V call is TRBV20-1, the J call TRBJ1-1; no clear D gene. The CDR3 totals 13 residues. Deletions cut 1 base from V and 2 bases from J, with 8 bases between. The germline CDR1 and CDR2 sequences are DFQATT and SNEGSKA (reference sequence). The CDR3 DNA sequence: TGCAGTGCTAGAGTCGCGACTAACACTGAAGCTTTCTTT. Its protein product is CSARVATNTEAFF.

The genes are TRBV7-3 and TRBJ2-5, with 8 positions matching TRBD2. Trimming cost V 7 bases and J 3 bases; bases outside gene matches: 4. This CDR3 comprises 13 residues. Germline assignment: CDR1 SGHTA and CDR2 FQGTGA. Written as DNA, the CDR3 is TGTGCCAGCAAACGAGCGGGGGAAGAGACCCAGTACTTC. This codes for CASKRAGEETQYF.

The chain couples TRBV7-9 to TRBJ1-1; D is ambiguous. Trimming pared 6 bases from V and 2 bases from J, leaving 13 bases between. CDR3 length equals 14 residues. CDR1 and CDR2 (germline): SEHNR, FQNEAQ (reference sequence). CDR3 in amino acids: CASSPTGHNTEAFF. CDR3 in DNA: TGTGCCAGCAGTCCAACCGGGCACAACACTGAAGCTTTCTTT. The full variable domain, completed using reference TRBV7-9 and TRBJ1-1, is DTGVSQNPRHKITKRGQNVTFRCDPISEHNRLYWYRQTLGQGPEFLTYFQNEAQLEKSRLLSDRFSAERPKGSFSTLEIQRTEQGDSAMYLCASSPTGHNTEAFFGQGTRLTVV.

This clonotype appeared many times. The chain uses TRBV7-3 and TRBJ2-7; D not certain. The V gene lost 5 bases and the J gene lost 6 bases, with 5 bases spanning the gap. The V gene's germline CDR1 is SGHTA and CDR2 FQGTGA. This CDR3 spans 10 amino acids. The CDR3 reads CASSLLEQYF. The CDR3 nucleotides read TGTGCCAGCAGCCTCCTCGAGCAGTACTTC.

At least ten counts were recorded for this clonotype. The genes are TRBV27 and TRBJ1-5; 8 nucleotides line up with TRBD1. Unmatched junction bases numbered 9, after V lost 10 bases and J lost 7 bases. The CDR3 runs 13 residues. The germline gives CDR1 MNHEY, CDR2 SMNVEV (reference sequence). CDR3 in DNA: TGTGCCACTCAGGGGGCCCGCTGGCAGCCCCAGCATTTT. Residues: CATQGARWQPQHF.

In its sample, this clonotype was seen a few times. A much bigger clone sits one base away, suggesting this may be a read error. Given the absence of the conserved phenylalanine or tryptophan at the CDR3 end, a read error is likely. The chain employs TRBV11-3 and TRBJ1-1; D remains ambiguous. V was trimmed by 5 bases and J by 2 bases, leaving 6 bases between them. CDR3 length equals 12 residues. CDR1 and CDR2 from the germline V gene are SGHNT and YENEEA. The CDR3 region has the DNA TGTGCCAGCAGCGTCCCCAACACTGAAGCTTTCTAT. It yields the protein CASSVPNTEAFY.

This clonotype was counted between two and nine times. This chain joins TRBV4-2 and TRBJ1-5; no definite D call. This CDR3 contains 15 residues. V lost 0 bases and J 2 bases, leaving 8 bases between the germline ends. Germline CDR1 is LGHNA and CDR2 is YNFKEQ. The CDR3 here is CASSQDQSGNQPQHF. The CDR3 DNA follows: TGTGCCAGCAGCCAAGACCAAAGTGGCAATCAGCCCCAGCATTTT.

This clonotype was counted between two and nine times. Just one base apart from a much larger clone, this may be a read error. The CDR3, as DNA: TGTGCCCTCAGCCGGGGAATAGGCGAGCAGTACGTC. It specifies CALSRGIGEQYV. The chain recombines TRBV6-1 with TRBJ2-7; D is possibly TRBD2 (5 bases). Germline values: CDR1 MNHNS, CDR2 SASEGT. There are 12 residues in the CDR3. The V end lost 11 bases, the J end lost 6 bases, and 17 bases lay between the germline ends.

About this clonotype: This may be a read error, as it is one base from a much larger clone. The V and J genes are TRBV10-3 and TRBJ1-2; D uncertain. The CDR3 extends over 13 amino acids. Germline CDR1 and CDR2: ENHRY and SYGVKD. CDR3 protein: CAISESVPSGFTF. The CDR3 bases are TGTGCCATCAGTGAGTCGGTCCCCAGTGGCTTCACCTTC.

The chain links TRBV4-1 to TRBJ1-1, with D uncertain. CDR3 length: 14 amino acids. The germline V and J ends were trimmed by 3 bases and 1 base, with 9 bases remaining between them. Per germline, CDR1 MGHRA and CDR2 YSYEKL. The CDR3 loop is CASSQGSENTEAFF. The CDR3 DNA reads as TGCGCCAGCAGCCAGGGCTCGGAGAACACTGAAGCTTTCTTT.

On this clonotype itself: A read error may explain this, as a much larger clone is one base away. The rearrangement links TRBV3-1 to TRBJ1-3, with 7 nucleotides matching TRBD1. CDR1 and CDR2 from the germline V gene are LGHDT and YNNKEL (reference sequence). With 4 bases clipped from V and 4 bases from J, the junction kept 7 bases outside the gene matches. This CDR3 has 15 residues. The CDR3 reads CASSRNTGAGNTIYF. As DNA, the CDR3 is TGTGCCAGCAGCCGGAACACAGGGGCAGGAAACACCATATATTTT.